The T cell receptor beta chain under discussion was sequenced for a study of molecular identifiers for immune sequencing clone quantification (dated by TCRdb to 2016 to 2019). At the level of the whole study: For a replicate experiment, the RNA from either approximately 20,000 or 98,000 naive CD8 T cells was divided into five aliquots, and four of those aliquots went on to sequencing. The study was a methods study using CD8 T cells to benchmark molecular-identifier clustering-based TCR repertoire sequencing (MIDCIRS) and TCR RNA copy counting. What the research found in general, with its limitations: Highly expanded clone sizes could be underestimated if identical TCR molecules share a barcode. The naive libraries included spiked-in Jurkat TCR RNA (about nine copies' worth), and this Jurkat TCR RNA is not part of the donor repertoire. When barcode sub-clustering was not used, chimeric consensus sequences inflated TCR diversity, with chimeras reaching as high as 47%. In CMV-specific effector cells, clones with more than 20 RNA copies accounted for over 99% of molecules, whereas in naive cells such clones accounted for under 1%. Modeling indicated about three TCR RNA copies recovered per cell, compared with about 10 by digital PCR, which implies a capture efficiency of approximately 30%. A single cell's worth of spiked-in Jurkat TCR RNA was reported detectable even among around 1 million naive CD8 T cells.

Library preparation employed PCR. For sequencing, a NextSeq 500 was employed. Bulk TCR libraries were made following a previously described method, with the TCR primers given in Table S5. The Qiagen AllPrep DNA/RNA kit was used to purify total RNA. Before any analysis, reads coming from multiple sequencing runs of the same library were combined into one pool. As for the authors' bioinformatics: Reads were retained only if the reads had an exact TCR constant sequence, and the retained reads were trimmed to 150 nt and grouped according to their 12-nt molecular barcodes. Reads within each barcode group were sub-clustered using a 15% Levenshtein threshold, and quality-weighted consensus sequences were constructed for each RNA molecule. Non-functional sequences were removed, as were lower-count sequences one edit away from another. Barcode sub-clusters with fewer than 20% of the maximum read count were removed, based on fitting two negative binomial distributions. In TCRdb, the public reads were trimmed at Q25 with fastp and aligned with MiXCR, with productive beta chains retained. Rows are combined by CDR3 protein, so each entry shows the most common genes and DNA. In this record, the V and J calls reflect TCRdb's handling and not the investigators' own analysis. The sample profile shows hundreds of thousands of distinct CDR3 sequences; roughly a quarter of them were found once. The top ten hold 0.65% to 0.75% of the sample.

The V and J ends are trimmed by 5 bases and 7 bases, leaving 12 bases between them. Looking up the germline V gene yields CDR1 MNHEY and CDR2 SVGAGI. Its CDR3 holds 12 amino acids, cysteine through phenylalanine. Only the CDR3 part of the read is kept: 36 bases, read in frame from the first base. Worth noting for this clonotype: Its antigen remains undetermined. Qualities for individual bases were not recorded, and no much larger clone is one base off.

Naive CD8 T cell libraries were made from around 18,000 to 910,000 sorted cells using 10%, 30% or 50% of purified RNA. On a BD FACSAria II, naive CD8 T cells were FACS-sorted as CD8+CD4-CCR7+CD45RA+ and collected into RLT Plus buffer. To test detection sensitivity, Jurkat RNA equal to ten TCR copies was added to samples of roughly 18,000-1,000,000 naive CD8 T cells. Enrichment of CD8 T cells was performed with RosetteSep CD8+ T Cell Enrichment Cocktail and Ficoll-Paque, after which ACK red cell lysis was carried out. The sequenced sample was naive CD8+ T cells from blood, with Jurkat cell RNA spiked in. Read against the paper, the sample's cell subset or site label means: FACS-sorted CD8+CD4-CCR7+CD45RA+ naive T cells. Recombination joined TRBV6-5 with TRBJ2-7, with no reliable assignment of the D segment. This TCR derives from a human donor in good health. Some libraries in this study had Jurkat cell RNA spiked in. The CDR3 region: CASSPGAREQYF. The nucleotide sequence is TGTGCCAGCAGTCCAGGTGCGAGGGAGCAGTACTTC.